Reported below is one TCR beta chain. The entry originates in a study of blood T cell repertoires in COVID-19. Background on the study: Samples of COVID-19 (acute and convalescent) were obtained from the United States, Italy and Spain. In each case, the material was cDNA or gDNA derived from T cells, B-cell-depleted T cells, or PBMCs.

Seattle participants joined during active infection and were tracked over time. In the source study's methods: Researchers report that nucleated cell counts were estimated from reference gene primer amplification. Sequencing was performed with immunoSEQ multiplex PCR; in TCRdb, only in-frame clones are kept and a portion is missing. That table gives V, J and clone size, and the DNA gave D and trimming. Among under 200,000 clones listed, 82% were seen once. The clonotype originates from a woman aged 60-70 years with COVID-19, enrolled during active disease. Sequencing was done on a sample of peripheral blood.

CDR3: CASIGRMGGGEKLFF. CDR3 DNA: TGTGCCAGTATCGGGCGCATGGGAGGAGGTGAAAAACTGTTTTTT. The chain is built from TRBV2 and TRBJ1-4, with unresolved D. The CDR3 runs to 15 residues. Per germline, CDR1 SNHLY and CDR2 FYNNEI. Trimming pared 9 bases from V and 7 bases from J, leaving 21 bases between.